This T cell receptor (beta chain) was observed in a study of identical twins. In this sample, this clonotype turned up a few times. Its antigen is not identified. From the 5' RACE reads, TCRdb called clonotypes with MiXCR, one entry per CDR3 protein. The data show about 890,000 distinct CDR3 sequences, more than 9% seen once. The donors were all healthy and Caucasian. Notes on the study in general: A lower insertion count was a feature of abundant cord blood beta clonotypes, with no such feature in memory repertoires. Donors were not followed over many years; analysis was cross-sectional. Modelling underestimated the level of out-of-frame TCR alpha sharing observed in monozygotic twins.

The CDR3 totals 14 residues. Per the germline V gene, CDR1 is MNHEY and CDR2 is SVGAGI. V lost 0 bases, J lost 5 bases, and 10 bases lay in between. These sequences were also reported in another study, on yellow fever vaccine responses in identical twins.

The chain combines TRBV6-5 with TRBJ1-2; D gene uncertain. Sample: PBMCs. This TCR was sampled from a woman younger than 35 in good health. The chain's CDR3 is CASSYSDSRYGYTF. In DNA, the CDR3 is TGTGCCAGCAGTTACTCTGACTCCCGATATGGCTACACCTTC.